The 8 T cell receptor beta chains reported below all come from one sample, sequenced in a study of CD8 T cells in ankylosing spondylitis. TCRdb reanalysed the 5' RACE reads using MiXCR and keeps one entry per CDR3 protein. Among roughly 440,000 distinct CDR3 sequences listed, 15% to 20% were seen once. No antigens are known for them. Findings of the study overall: Several highly homologous variants made up a TCR beta motif that seemed to typify ankylosing spondylitis blood.

Specimen: blood, either unsorted or a sorted T cell fraction (not recorded which). All receptors come from a male donor with ankylosing spondylitis.

This clonotype appeared a few times. The chain recombines TRBV11-2 with TRBJ2-7, with 8 bases fitting TRBD1. Unmatched junction bases numbered 15, after V lost 5 bases and J lost 6 bases. Germline-derived CDR1 and CDR2 are SGHAT and FQNNGV. The CDR3 has 16 amino acids. CDR3 residues: CASSLRTGLLYFEQYF. DNA for the CDR3: TGTGCCAGCAGCCTCCGGACAGGGCTTCTCTACTTCGAGCAGTACTTC.

This sequence joins TRBV5-1 and TRBJ2-5; D is unclear. V was trimmed by 1 base and J by 3 bases, leaving 10 bases between them. Germline CDR1 is SGHRS and CDR2 is YFSETQ. This CDR3 is built from 14 residues. Here the CDR3 reads CASSLRNSEETQYF. CDR3 nucleotide sequence: TGCGCCAGCAGCTTGAGGAACAGTGAAGAGACCCAGTACTTC.

In its sample, this clonotype was seen a few times. This chain joins TRBV20-1 and TRBJ1-5; D unresolved. V gave up 0 bases and J gave up 9 bases, with 12 bases separating them. The CDR3 is made up of 13 amino acids. In germline, CDR1 is DFQATT, CDR2 SNEGSKA (reference sequence). The CDR3 region is CSARDTTRGPQHF. CDR3 nucleotides: TGCAGTGCTAGAGATACGACCCGGGGGCCCCAGCATTTT.

CDR3 loop: CAMHNEQQEEAFF. The CDR3 bases are TGCGCCATGCATAACGAACAGCAGGAGGAAGCTTTCTTT. The chain joins TRBV5-1 to TRBJ1-1; D ambiguous. CDR3 size: 13 residues. Trimming stripped 9 bases from V and 8 bases from J, with 20 bases between. CDR1 SGHRS and CDR2 YFSETQ come from the germline V gene.

This clonotype was seen a few times. The chain couples TRBV29-1 to TRBJ1-1, with 7 bases aligning to TRBD1. J was trimmed by 11 bases and V by 4 bases; bases with no gene match: 13. The V gene's germline CDR1 is SQVTM and CDR2 ANQGSEA. The CDR3 is 13 residues long. CDR3 coding DNA: TGCAGCGTTGTGGCACAGGGGCGTTCGACGGCTTTCTTT. It is translated as CSVVAQGRSTAFF.

The chain recombines TRBV7-2 with TRBJ2-1; D might be TRBD1 or TRBD2, each matching 6 bases. Germline CDR1 SGHTA, CDR2 FQGNSA. The ends were cut back, 2 bases at V and 6 bases at J, with 14 bases in the middle. CDR3 length equals 15 residues. The CDR3 nucleotides are TGTGCCAGCAGCTTAAGGGGGGACTGTCTCAATGAGCAGTTCTTC. This encodes CASSLRGDCLNEQFF. Full variable domain (remainder filled in from reference TRBV7-2 and TRBJ2-1): GAGVSQSPSNKVTEKGKDVELRCDPISGHTALYWYRQSLGQGLEFLIYFQGNSAPDKSGLPSDRFSAERTGGSVSTLTIQRTQQEDSAVYLCASSLRGDCLNEQFFGPGTRLTVL.

This clonotype was observed a handful of times. The chain couples TRBV5-6 to TRBJ1-3; 10 bases match TRBD1. The length of the CDR3 is 15 residues. Germline V gene lookup returns CDR1 SGHDT and CDR2 YYEEEE. The V segment lost 4 bases and the J segment 2 bases; nucleotides outside the gene matches: 3. As DNA, the CDR3 is TGTGCCAGCAGCCGGGGACAGGGGCCTGGAAACACCATATATTTT. As protein: CASSRGQGPGNTIYF.

The chain links TRBV7-2 to TRBJ1-5; D might be TRBD1 (5 bases). The CDR3 has 13 residues. Between the trimmed V and J ends, which lost 6 bases and 3 bases, there was a span of 9 bases. In germline, CDR1 is SGHTA, CDR2 FQGNSA. CDR3 protein: CASSQGPNQPQHF. The CDR3 DNA reads as TGTGCCAGCAGTCAGGGACCCAATCAGCCCCAGCATTTT.